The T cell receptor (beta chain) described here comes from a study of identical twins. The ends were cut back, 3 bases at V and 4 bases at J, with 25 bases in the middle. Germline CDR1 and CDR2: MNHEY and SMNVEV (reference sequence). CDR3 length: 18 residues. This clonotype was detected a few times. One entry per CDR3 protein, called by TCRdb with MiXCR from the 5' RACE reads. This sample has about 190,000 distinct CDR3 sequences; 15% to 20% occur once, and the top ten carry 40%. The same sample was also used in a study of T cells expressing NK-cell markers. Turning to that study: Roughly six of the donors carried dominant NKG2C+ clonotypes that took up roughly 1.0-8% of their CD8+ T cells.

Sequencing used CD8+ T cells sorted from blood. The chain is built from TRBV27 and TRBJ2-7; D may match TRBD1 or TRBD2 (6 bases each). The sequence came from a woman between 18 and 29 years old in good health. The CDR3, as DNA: TGTGCCAGCAGTTTGAAGGGGGGCGCGTTCGGGACTGCATACGAGCAGTACTTC. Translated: CASSLKGGAFGTAYEQYF.